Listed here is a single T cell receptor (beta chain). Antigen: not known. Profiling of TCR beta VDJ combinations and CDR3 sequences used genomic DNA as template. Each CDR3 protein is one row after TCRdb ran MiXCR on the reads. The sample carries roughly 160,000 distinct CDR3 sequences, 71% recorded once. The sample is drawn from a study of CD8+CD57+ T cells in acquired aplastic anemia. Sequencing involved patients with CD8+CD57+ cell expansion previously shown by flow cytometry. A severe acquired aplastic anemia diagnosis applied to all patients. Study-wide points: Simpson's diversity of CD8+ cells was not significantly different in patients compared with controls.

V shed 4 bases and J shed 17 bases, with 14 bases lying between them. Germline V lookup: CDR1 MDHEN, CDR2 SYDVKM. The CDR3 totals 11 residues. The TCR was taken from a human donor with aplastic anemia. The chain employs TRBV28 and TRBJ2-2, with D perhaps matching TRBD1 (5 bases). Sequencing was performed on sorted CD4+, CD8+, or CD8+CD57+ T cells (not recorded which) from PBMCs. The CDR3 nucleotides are TGTGCCAGCAGTTACGGTGTAGGGGCCTTTTTT. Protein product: CASSYGVGAFF.